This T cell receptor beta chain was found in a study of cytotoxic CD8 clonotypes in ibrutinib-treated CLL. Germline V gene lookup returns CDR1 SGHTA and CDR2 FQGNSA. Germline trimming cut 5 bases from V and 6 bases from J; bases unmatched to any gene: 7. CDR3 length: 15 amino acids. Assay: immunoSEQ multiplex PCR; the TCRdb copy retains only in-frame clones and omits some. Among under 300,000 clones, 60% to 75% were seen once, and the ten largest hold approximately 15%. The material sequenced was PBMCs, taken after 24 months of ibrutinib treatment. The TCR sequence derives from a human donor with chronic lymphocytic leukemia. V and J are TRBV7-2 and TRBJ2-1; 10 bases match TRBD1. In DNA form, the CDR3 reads TGTGCCAGCAGCCTCGGGACAGGGGATGCCAATGAGCAGTTCTTC. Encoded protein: CASSLGTGDANEQFF.